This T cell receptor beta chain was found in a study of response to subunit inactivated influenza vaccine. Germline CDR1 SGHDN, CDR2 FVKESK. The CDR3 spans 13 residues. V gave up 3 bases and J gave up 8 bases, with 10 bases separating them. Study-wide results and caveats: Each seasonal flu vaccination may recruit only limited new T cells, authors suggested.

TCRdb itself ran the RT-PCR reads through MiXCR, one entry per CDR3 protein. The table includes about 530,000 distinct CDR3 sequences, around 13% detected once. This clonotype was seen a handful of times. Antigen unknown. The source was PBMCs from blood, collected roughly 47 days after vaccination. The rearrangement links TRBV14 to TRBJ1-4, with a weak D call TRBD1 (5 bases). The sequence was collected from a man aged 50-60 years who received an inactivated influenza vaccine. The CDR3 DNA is TGTGCCAGCAGCCACGGGGCAGGCGAAAAACTGTTTTTT. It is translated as CASSHGAGEKLFF. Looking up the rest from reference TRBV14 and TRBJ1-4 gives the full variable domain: EAGVTQFPSHSVIEKGQTVTLRCDPISGHDNLYWYRRVMGKEIKFLLHFVKESKQDESGMPNNRFLAERTGGTYSTLKVQPAELEDSGVYFCASSHGAGEKLFFGSGTQLSVL.